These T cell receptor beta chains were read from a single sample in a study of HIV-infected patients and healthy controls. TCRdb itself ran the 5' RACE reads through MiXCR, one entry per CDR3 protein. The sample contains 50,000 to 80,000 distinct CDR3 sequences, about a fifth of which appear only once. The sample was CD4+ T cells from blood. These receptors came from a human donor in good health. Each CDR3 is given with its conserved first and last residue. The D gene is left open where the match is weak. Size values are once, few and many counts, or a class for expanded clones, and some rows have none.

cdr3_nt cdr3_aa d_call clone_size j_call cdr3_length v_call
TGTGCCAGCAGTCCGATCAATCAGCCCCAGCATTTT CASSPINQPQHF - few TRBJ1-5 12 TRBV28
TGTGCCAGCAGCTTAGGAGCCACAGGGAAGGAGACCCAGTACTTC CASSLGATGKETQYF - - TRBJ2-5 15 TRBV7-9
TGTGCCAGCAGCTCGGAAGCTCAGCCCCAGCATTTT CASSSEAQPQHF - few TRBJ1-5 12 TRBV5-6
TGTGCCAGCAGCTTCCCTTGGAGGGAGGGCAATGAGCAGTTCTTC CASSFPWREGNEQFF TRBD2 few TRBJ2-1 15 TRBV11-1
TGCAGCGTTGAACTAGCGGGAATATCCTACGAGCAGTACTTC CSVELAGISYEQYF TRBD2 many TRBJ2-7 14 TRBV29-1
TGCAGTGCCTCCGGACTAGCGGGGTTTCCCCTACAAGAGACCCAGTACTTC CSASGLAGFPLQETQYF TRBD2 many TRBJ2-5 17 TRBV20-1
TGCAGTGCTAGAGCCCGAGGGGGTACCGACACCGGGGAGCTGTTTTTT CSARARGGTDTGELFF - few TRBJ2-2 16 TRBV20-1
TGTGCCAGCAGCCCGGCCCCACAGCTGAACACTGAAGCTTTCTTT CASSPAPQLNTEAFF - few TRBJ1-1 15 TRBV11-2
TGTGCCAGCAGTTCCACCGGACTAGCGGGGGCAGATACGCAGTATTTT CASSSTGLAGADTQYF TRBD2 many TRBJ2-3 16 TRBV27
TGCAGTGCTAGATGGAGGGTCGGTTTCTCCGGGACTGAAGCTTTCTTT CSARWRVGFSGTEAFF - - TRBJ1-1 16 TRBV20-1
TGTGCCTGGAGTGCGACAGGGCGTGCGCAGTATTTT CAWSATGRAQYF TRBD1 many TRBJ2-3 12 TRBV30
TGTGCCAGTAGGCGAGGGACCGGGAGTTATAATGAAAAACTGTTTTTT CASRRGTGSYNEKLFF - - TRBJ1-4 16 TRBV19
TGTGCCAGCTCACCATACACTAGCGGGAGCACCTACGAGCAGTACTTC CASSPYTSGSTYEQYF TRBD2 many TRBJ2-7 16 TRBV18
TGTGCCAGCAGCTTAAGACCCTACAATGAGCAGTTCTTC CASSLRPYNEQFF - many TRBJ2-1 13 TRBV7-3
TGTGCCAGCAGCCAATCGGGGCTGGAGGCTTTCTTT CASSQSGLEAFF - - TRBJ1-1 12 TRBV3-1
TGTGCCAGCAGTCCCCGGGGACAGGTTGTCAAAAACATTCAGTACTTC CASSPRGQVVKNIQYF TRBD1 - TRBJ2-4 16 TRBV27
TGTGCCAGCGCTCCGGTGGCAGGGAATAATTCACCCCTCCACTTT CASAPVAGNNSPLHF - - TRBJ1-6 15 TRBV12-3/TRBV12-4
TGTGCCAGCAGCTTTCCAGTTCAAGATACGCAGTATTTT CASSFPVQDTQYF - - TRBJ2-3 13 TRBV7-9
TGTGCCAGCAGCTTAGCACGCCTCAGGGGCGTGAGTAATGAAAAACTGTTTTTT CASSLARLRGVSNEKLFF - - TRBJ1-4 18 TRBV7-2
TGTGCCAGCAGCTTAGCGAGTAGAAGCACAGATACGCAGTATTTT CASSLASRSTDTQYF - - TRBJ2-3 15 TRBV7-8
TGTGCCAGCAGCCGTAGTACAGGGGCCCTCACTGAAGCTTTCTTT CASSRSTGALTEAFF TRBD1 - TRBJ1-1 15 TRBV3-1
TGCGCCAGCAGCAGGCTTGGTGGCACAGATACGCAGTATTTT CASSRLGGTDTQYF - once TRBJ2-3 14 TRBV5-1
TGTGCCATCAGTGTAACAAGTAACACTGAAGCTTTCTTT CAISVTSNTEAFF - - TRBJ1-1 13 TRBV10-3
TGTGCCAGCAGTAGGACTAGCGGGAGGAGTGTCAACGAGCAGTACTTC CASSRTSGRSVNEQYF TRBD2 - TRBJ2-7 16 TRBV6-5
TGTGCCAGCAGTCCGGGACGCCGAGACACTGAAGCTTTCTTT CASSPGRRDTEAFF - - TRBJ1-1 14 TRBV6-5
TGTGCCAGCAGCTCCCAGAGAGGAACTGAAGCTTTCTTT CASSSQRGTEAFF - - TRBJ1-1 13 TRBV5-4
TGTGCCAGCAGCTCCTTCCGACAGAGAACTGGAAACACCATATATTTT CASSSFRQRTGNTIYF - many TRBJ1-3 16 TRBV5-5
TGTGCCACCAGTGAGGGACTAGCGGCGAACACCGGGGAGCTGTTTTTT CATSEGLAANTGELFF TRBD2 many TRBJ2-2 16 TRBV24-1
TGCGCCAGCTGCTTGGGACTAGCTTCCATAGATACGCAGTATTTT CASCLGLASIDTQYF TRBD2 many TRBJ2-3 15 TRBV5-1
TGTGCCAGCAGCTTAGACTCCTCGGGCTACACTGAAGCTTTCTTT CASSLDSSGYTEAFF - few TRBJ1-1 15 TRBV5-8
TGTGCCAGCAGCTTGACGGTTAGTTATAATTCACCCCTCCACTTT CASSLTVSYNSPLHF - few TRBJ1-6 15 TRBV27
TGTGCCTGGACCTTGACCGGGACAGGGGTTAATGAGCAGTTCTTC CAWTLTGTGVNEQFF TRBD1 - TRBJ2-1 15 TRBV30
TGTGCCAGCAGCGGAGGCAGGGGCGACACAGATACGCAGTATTTT CASSGGRGDTDTQYF - - TRBJ2-3 15 TRBV21-1
TGTGCCAGCAGCCCGCGGACAGGGGCCGAGCAGTACTTC CASSPRTGAEQYF TRBD1 few TRBJ2-7 13 TRBV7-3
TGTGCCAGCAGTTTCAACAGGGGGGCGACTGAAGCTTTCTTT CASSFNRGATEAFF TRBD1 many TRBJ1-1 14 TRBV27
TGTGCCAGCAGCTTCGGTTCCCCAGGATTGAACACTGAAGCTTTCTTT CASSFGSPGLNTEAFF - - TRBJ1-1 16 TRBV5-5
TGTGCCAGCAGTGGTGCGGACAGCCTAGGCTCCTACGAGCAGTACTTC CASSGADSLGSYEQYF - many TRBJ2-7 16 TRBV28
TGTGCCAGCAGCTTAGCGGGGGGGAGGTTTGAAGCTTTCTTT CASSLAGGRFEAFF - many TRBJ1-1 14 TRBV7-8
TGTGCCAGCAGCCCCAGTTGGCGGGACTACGAGCAGTACTTC CASSPSWRDYEQYF - many TRBJ2-7 14 TRBV3-1
TGTGCCAGCAGCCAAGATGGGGGGTGGCAGTACTTC CASSQDGGWQYF - many TRBJ2-7 12 TRBV3-1
TGCGCCAGCAGTGAAACGGAGAACACCGGGGAGCTGTTTTTT CASSETENTGELFF - many TRBJ2-2 14 TRBV10-2
TGTGCTAGCAGCTTAGACAGGGGCACTGAAGCTTTCTTT CASSLDRGTEAFF TRBD1 many TRBJ1-1 13 TRBV7-7
TGTGCCAGCAGGGGACTAGCGGGGGGCCAGGAGAGGGCAGATACGCAGTATTTT CASRGLAGGQERADTQYF TRBD2 few TRBJ2-3 18 TRBV7-9
TGCAGTGCTAGTTCCCAGGGGAAGGGCACTGAAGCTTTCTTT CSASSQGKGTEAFF - few TRBJ1-1 14 TRBV20-1
TGTGCCAGCTCCCCCCGGGGTGCGGCCGGGGAGCTGTTTTTT CASSPRGAAGELFF - - TRBJ2-2 14 TRBV27
TGTGCCAGCTCACCACCGAGGTTCCAGGGGGCAGTTGGCACTGAAGCTTTCTTT CASSPPRFQGAVGTEAFF TRBD1 many TRBJ1-1 18 TRBV18
TGTGCCAGCAGGAAAAACTCGGGCCTCTCATTTACTGCTTTCTTT CASRKNSGLSFTAFF - few TRBJ1-1 15 TRBV6-2/TRBV6-3
TGTGCCAGCAGTGAAGCTAGAGTATCTATCACTGAAGCTTTCTTT CASSEARVSITEAFF - once TRBJ1-1 15 TRBV6-1
TGCAGTGCTAGATGGCCTATCGGGAATTCACCCCTCCACTTT CSARWPIGNSPLHF - few TRBJ1-6 14 TRBV20-1
TGTGCCATCAGTCCCGACAGGGGTAACTTCAATGAGCAGTTCTTC CAISPDRGNFNEQFF TRBD1 - TRBJ2-1 15 TRBV10-3
TGTGCCAGCAGTGGGATAGGACTAGCGGGGGACCAAGAGACCCAGTACTTC CASSGIGLAGDQETQYF TRBD2 many TRBJ2-5 17 TRBV28
TGCAGTGCTAGACCGGACACCTATGAAAAACTGTTTTTT CSARPDTYEKLFF - few TRBJ1-4 13 TRBV20-1
TGTGCCAGCAGCTTGGGCAGTTTCAATGAGCAGTTCTTC CASSLGSFNEQFF - many TRBJ2-1 13 TRBV7-2
TGCAGTGCTAGAACCCCACTCAGCGGGGCTCAAGAGACCCAGTACTTC CSARTPLSGAQETQYF TRBD2 once TRBJ2-5 16 TRBV20-1
TGCAGTGCTAGCCCGACTAGCGGGGGGTACGAGCAGTACTTC CSASPTSGGYEQYF TRBD2 - TRBJ2-7 14 TRBV20-1
TGTGCCAGCAGCTTGAAGGGGGCAGGCCTTAATCAGCCCCAGCATTTT CASSLKGAGLNQPQHF TRBD1 many TRBJ1-5 16 TRBV5-6
TGCAGCGTTGAAGCAGGGGGGAGCTCTGGGGCCAACGTCCTGACTTTC CSVEAGGSSGANVLTF - many TRBJ2-6 16 TRBV29-1
TGTGCCAGCAGCCCTGACAGGACCAACACTGAAGCTTTCTTT CASSPDRTNTEAFF - many TRBJ1-1 14 TRBV6-4
TGCGCCAGCAACCAGACAGGGGAGGAGCAGTACTTC CASNQTGEEQYF TRBD1 - TRBJ2-7 12 TRBV10-1